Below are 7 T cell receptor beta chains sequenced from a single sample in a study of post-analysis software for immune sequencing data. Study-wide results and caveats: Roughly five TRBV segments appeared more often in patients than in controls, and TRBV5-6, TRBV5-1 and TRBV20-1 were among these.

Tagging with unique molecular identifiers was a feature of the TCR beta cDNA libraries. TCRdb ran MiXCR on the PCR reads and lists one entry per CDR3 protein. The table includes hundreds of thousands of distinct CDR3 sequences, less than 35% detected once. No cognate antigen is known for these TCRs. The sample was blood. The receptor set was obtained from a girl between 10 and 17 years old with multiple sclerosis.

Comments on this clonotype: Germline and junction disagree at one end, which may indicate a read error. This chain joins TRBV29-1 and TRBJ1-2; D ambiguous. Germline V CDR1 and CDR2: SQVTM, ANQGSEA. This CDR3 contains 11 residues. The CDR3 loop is CSVEGRGGHTF. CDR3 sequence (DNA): TGCAGCGTCGAAGGTCGGGGTGGCCACACCTTC.

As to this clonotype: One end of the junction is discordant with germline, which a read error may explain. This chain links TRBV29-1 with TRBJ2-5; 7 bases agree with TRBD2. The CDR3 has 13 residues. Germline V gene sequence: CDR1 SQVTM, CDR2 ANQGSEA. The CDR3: CSVEGGPQGTQYF. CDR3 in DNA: TGCAGCGTTGAGGGAGGGCCCCAAGGGACCCAGTACTTC.

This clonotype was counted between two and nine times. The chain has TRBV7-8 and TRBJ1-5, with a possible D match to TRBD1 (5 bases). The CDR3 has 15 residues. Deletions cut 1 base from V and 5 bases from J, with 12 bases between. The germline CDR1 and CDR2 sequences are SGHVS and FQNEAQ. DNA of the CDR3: TGTGCCAGCAGCTTAGGTCGCGGGGGGGATCAGCCCCAGCATTTT. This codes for CASSLGRGGDQPQHF.

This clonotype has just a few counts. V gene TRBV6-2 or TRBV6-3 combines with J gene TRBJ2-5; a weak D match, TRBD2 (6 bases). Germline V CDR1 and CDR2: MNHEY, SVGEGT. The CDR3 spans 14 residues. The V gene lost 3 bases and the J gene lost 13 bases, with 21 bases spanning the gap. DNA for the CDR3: TGTGCCAGCAGTTATTCATATAGCGGTAACGAGCGGTACTTC. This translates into CASSYSYSGNERYF.

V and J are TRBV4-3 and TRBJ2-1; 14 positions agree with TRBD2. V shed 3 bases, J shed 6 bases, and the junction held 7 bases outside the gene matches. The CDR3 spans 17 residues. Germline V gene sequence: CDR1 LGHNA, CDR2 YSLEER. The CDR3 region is CASSQEGLAGVGNEQFF. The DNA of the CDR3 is TGCGCCAGCAGCCAGGAGGGACTAGCGGGAGTTGGCAATGAGCAGTTCTTC.

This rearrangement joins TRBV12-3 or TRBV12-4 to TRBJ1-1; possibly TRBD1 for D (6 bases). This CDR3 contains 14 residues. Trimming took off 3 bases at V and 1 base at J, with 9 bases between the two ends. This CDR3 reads CASSLQGTNTEAFF. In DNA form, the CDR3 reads TGTGCCAGCAGTTTGCAGGGGACGAACACTGAAGCTTTCTTT.

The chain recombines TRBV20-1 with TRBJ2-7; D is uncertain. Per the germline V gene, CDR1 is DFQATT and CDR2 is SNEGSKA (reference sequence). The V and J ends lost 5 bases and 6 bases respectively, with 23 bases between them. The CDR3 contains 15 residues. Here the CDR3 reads CSASDWARHPSEQYF. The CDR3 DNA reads TGCAGTGCTTCAGACTGGGCTAGACATCCCTCCGAGCAGTACTTC.